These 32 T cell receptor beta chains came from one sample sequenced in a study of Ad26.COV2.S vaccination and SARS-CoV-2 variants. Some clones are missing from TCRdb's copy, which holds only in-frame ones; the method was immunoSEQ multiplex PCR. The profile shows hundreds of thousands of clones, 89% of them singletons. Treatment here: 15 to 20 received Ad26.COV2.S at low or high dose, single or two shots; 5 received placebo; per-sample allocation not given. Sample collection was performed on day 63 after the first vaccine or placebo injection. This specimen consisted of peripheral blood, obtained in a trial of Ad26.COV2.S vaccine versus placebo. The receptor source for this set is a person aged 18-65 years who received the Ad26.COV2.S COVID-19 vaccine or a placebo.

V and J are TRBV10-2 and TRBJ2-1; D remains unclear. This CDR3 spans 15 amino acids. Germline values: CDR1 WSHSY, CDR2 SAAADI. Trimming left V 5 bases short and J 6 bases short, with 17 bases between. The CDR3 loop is CASSRLVGRTNEQFF. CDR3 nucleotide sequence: TGCGCCAGCAGTCGGCTAGTGGGTCGAACCAATGAGCAGTTCTTC.

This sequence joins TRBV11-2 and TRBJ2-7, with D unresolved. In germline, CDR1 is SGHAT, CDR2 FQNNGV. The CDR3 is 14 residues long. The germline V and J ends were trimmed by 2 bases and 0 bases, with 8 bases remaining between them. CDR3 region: CASSLYPNSYEQYF. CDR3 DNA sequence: TGTGCCAGCAGCTTATACCCTAACTCCTACGAGCAGTACTTC. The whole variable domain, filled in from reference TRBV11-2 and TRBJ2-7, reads EAGVAQSPRYKIIEKRQSVAFWCNPISGHATLYWYQQILGQGPKLLIQFQNNGVVDDSQLPKDRFSAERLKGVDSTLKIQPAKLEDSAVYLCASSLYPNSYEQYFGPGTRLTVT.

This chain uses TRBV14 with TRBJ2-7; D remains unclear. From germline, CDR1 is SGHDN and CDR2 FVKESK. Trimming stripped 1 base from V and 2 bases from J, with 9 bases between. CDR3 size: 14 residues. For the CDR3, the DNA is TGTGCCAGCAGCCAAGTTGAAATACCCTACGAGCAGTACTTC. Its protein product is CASSQVEIPYEQYF.

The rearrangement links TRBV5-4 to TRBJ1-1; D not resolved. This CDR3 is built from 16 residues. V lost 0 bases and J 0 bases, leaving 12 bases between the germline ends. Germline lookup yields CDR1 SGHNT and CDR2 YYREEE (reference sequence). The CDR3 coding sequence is TGTGCCAGCAGCTTGGGAGGCGCAGGAATGAACACTGAAGCTTTCTTT. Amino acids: CASSLGGAGMNTEAFF.

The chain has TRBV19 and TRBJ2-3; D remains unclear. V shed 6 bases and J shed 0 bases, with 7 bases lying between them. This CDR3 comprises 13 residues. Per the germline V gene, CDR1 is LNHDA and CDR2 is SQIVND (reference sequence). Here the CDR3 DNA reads TGTGCCAGTAGCGGGCAGAGCACAGATACGCAGTATTTT. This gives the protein CASSGQSTDTQYF.

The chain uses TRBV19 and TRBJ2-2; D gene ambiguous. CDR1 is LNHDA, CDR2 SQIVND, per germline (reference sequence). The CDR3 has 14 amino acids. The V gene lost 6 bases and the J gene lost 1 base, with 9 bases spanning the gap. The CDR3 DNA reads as TGTGCCAGTAGGAGGCTGGGGAACACCGGGGAGCTGTTTTTT. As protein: CASRRLGNTGELFF.

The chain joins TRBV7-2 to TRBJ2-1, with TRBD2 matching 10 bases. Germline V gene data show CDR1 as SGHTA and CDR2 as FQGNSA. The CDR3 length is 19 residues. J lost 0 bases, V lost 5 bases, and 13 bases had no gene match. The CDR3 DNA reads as TGTGCCAGCAGCCTAAGGGAGCGGGAGGGCCCTCACTCCTACAATGAGCAGTTCTTC. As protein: CASSLREREGPHSYNEQFF.

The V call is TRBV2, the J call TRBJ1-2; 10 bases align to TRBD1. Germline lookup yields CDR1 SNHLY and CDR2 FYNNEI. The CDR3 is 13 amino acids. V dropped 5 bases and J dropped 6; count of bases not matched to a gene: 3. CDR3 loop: CASSYGQGDGYTF. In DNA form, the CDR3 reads TGTGCCAGCAGTTACGGACAGGGGGATGGCTACACCTTC.

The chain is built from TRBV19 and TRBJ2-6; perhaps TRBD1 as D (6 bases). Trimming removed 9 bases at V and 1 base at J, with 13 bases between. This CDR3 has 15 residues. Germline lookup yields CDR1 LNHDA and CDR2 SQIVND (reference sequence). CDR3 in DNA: TGTGCCAGCCGGACAGACTATTCTGGGGCCAACGTCCTGACTTTC. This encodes CASRTDYSGANVLTF.

For the CDR3, the DNA is TGTGCCACCAGCAGAGATCTGTATGGGGAGACCCAGTACTTC. It yields the protein CATSRDLYGETQYF. The chain has TRBV15 and TRBJ2-5; D call uncertain. V was trimmed by 0 bases and J by 5 bases, leaving 10 bases between them. The CDR3 runs 14 residues. Germline assignment: CDR1 LNHNV and CDR2 YYDKDF (reference sequence).

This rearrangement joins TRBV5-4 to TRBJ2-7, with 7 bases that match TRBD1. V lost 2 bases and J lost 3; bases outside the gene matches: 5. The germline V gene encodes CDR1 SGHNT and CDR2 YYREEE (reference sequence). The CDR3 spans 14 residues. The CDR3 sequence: CASSFKDRIYEQYF. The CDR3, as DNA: TGTGCCAGCAGCTTTAAGGACAGGATCTACGAGCAGTACTTC.

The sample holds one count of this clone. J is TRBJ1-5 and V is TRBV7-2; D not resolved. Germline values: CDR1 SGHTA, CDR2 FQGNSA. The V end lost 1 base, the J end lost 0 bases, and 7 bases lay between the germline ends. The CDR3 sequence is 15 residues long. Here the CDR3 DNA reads TGTGCCAGCAGCTTAGAGTTATATAGCAATCAGCCCCAGCATTTT. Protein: CASSLELYSNQPQHF.

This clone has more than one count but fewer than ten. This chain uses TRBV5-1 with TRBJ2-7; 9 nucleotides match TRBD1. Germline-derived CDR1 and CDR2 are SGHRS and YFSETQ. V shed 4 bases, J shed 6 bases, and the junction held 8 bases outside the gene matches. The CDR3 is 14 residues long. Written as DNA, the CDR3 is TGCGCCAGCAGCCCCCAAGGACAGGGGTTCGAGCAGTACTTC. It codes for CASSPQGQGFEQYF.

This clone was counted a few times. CDR3 in amino acids: CASIREANEKLFF. The CDR3 bases are TGTGCCAGCATCAGGGAGGCTAATGAAAAACTGTTTTTT. V gene TRBV2 combines with J gene TRBJ1-4, with a possible D match to TRBD1 (5 bases). Germline V gene lookup returns CDR1 SNHLY and CDR2 FYNNEI. The CDR3 is 13 amino acids. V lost 7 bases, J lost 3 bases, and 9 bases lay in between.

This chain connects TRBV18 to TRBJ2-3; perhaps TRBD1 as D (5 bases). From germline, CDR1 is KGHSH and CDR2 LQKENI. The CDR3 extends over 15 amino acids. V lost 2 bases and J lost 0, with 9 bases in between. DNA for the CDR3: TGTGCCAGCTCACCAAGTCCAGGGAGCACAGATACGCAGTATTTT. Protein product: CASSPSPGSTDTQYF.

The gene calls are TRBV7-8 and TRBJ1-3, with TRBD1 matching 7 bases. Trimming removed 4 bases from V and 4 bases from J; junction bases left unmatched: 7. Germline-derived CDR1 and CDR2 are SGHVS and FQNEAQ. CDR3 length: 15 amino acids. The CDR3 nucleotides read TGTGCCAGCAGCTCTCCGACAGGGCAGGGAAACACCATATATTTT. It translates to CASSSPTGQGNTIYF.

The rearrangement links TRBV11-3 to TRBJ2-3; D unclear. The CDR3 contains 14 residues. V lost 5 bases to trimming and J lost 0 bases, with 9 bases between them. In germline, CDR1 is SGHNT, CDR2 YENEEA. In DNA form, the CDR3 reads TGTGCCAGCAGCGCACAGCAAAGCACAGATACGCAGTATTTT. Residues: CASSAQQSTDTQYF.

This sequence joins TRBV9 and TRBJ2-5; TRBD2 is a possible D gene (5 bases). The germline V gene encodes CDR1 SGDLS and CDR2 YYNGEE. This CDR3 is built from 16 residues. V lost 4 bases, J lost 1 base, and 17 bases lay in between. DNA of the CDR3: TGTGCCAGCAGCAGAGACGAGGGTTCCCCCCAAGAGACCCAGTACTTC. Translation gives CASSRDEGSPQETQYF.

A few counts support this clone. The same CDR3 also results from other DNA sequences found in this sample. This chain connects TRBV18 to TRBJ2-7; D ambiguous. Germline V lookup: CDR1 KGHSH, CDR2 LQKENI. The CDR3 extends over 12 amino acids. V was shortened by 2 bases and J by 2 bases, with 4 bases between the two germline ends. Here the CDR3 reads CASSPVAYEQYF. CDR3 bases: TGTGCCAGCTCACCAGTGGCCTACGAGCAGTACTTC. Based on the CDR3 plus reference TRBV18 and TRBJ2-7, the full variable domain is NAGVMQNPRHLVRRRGQEARLRCSPMKGHSHVYWYRQLPEEGLKFMVYLQKENIIDESGMPKERFSAEFPKEGPSILRIQQVVRGDSAAYFCASSPVAYEQYFGPGTRLTVT.

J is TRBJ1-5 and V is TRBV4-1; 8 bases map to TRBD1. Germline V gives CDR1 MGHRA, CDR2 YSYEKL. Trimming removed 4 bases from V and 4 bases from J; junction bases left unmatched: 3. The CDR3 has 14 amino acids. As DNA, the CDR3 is TGCGCCAGCAGCCTCCGGGACAGGAATCAGCCCCAGCATTTT. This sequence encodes CASSLRDRNQPQHF.

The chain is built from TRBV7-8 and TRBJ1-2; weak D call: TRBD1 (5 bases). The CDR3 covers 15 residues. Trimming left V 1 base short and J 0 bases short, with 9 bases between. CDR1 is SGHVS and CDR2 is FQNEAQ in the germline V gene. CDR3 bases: TGTGCCAGCAGCTTAGTTGACAGAGCTAACTATGGCTACACCTTC. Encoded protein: CASSLVDRANYGYTF.

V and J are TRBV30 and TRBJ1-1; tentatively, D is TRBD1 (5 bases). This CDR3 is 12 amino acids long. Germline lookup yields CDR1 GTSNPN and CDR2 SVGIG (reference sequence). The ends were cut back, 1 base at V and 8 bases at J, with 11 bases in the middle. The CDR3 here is CAWSAGKGEAFF. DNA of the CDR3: TGTGCCTGGAGTGCCGGGAAGGGGGAAGCTTTCTTT.

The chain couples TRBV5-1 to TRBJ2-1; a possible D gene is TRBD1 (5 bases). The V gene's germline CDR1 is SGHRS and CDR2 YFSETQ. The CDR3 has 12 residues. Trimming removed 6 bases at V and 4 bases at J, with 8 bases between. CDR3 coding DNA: TGCGCCAGCAAGGGGCAGTACAATGAGCAGTTCTTC. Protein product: CASKGQYNEQFF. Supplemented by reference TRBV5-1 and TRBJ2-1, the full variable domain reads KAGVTQTPRYLIKTRGQQVTLSCSPISGHRSVSWYQQTPGQGLQFLFEYFSETQRNKGNFPGRFSGRQFSNSRSEMNVSTLELGDSALYLCASKGQYNEQFFGPGTRLTVL.

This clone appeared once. The CDR3 spells CSVRTGTSRTGELFF. CDR3 in DNA: TGCAGCGTCCGGACCGGGACTAGCCGGACCGGGGAGCTGTTTTTT. The genes are TRBV29-1 and TRBJ2-2, with 9 nucleotides matching TRBD2. Germline lookup yields CDR1 SQVTM and CDR2 ANQGSEA. The junction had 10 bases not matched to a gene; V was cut back by 6 bases and J by 5 bases. There are 15 residues in the CDR3.

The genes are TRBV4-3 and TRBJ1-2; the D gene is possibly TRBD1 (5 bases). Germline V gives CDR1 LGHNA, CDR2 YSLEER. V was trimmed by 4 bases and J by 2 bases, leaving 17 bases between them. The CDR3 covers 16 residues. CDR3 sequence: CASSLVRQLLNYGYTF. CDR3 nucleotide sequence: TGCGCCAGCAGCCTAGTGAGACAGCTACTAAACTATGGCTACACCTTC.

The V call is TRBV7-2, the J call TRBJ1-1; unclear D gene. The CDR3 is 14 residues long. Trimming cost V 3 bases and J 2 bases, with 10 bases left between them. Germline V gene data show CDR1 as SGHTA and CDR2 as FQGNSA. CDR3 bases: TGTGCCAGCAGCTTTCGAAGAGCTAACACTGAAGCTTTCTTT. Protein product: CASSFRRANTEAFF.

The CDR3 region has the DNA TGTGCCAGCAGTTCTCCGGACAGGGAGATGAGCGAGCAGTACTTC. The encoded protein is CASSSPDREMSEQYF. The rearrangement joins TRBV27 to TRBJ2-7, with 8 bases lining up with TRBD1. The germline CDR1 and CDR2 sequences are MNHEY and SMNVEV (reference sequence). After removal of 4 bases from V and 6 bases from J, the junction contained 11 bases not matched to a gene. The CDR3 loop spans 15 amino acids.

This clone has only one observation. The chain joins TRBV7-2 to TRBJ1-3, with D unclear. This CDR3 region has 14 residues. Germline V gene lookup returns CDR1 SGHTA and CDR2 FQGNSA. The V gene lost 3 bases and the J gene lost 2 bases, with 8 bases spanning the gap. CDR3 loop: CASSFSRPGNTIYF. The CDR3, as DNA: TGTGCCAGCAGCTTTTCCAGGCCTGGAAACACCATATATTTT.

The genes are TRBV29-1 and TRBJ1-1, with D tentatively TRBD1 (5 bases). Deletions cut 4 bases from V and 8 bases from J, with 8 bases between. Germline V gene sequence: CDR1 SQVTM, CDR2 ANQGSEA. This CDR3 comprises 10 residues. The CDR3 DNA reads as TGCAGCGTTGGATACAGGGAAGCTTTCTTT. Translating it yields CSVGYREAFF.

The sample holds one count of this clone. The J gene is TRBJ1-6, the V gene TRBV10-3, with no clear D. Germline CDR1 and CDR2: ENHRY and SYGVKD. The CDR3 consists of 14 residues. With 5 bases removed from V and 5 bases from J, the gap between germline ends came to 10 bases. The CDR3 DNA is TGTGCCATCAGTCCCCGGGAAAATAATTCACCCCTCCACTTT. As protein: CAISPRENNSPLHF.

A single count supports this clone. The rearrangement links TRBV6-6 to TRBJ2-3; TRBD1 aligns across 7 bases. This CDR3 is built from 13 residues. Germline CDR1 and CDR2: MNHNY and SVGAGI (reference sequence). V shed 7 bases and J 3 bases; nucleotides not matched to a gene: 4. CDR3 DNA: TGTGCCAGCAAGACAGGGACGACAGATACGCAGTATTTT. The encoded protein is CASKTGTTDTQYF.

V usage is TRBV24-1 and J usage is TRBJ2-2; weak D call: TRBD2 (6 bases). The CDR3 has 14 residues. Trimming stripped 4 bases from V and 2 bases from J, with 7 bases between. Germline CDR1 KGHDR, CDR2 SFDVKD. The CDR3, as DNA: TGTGCCACCAGTGAGGGAGGAAACACCGGGGAGCTGTTTTTT. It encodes CATSEGGNTGELFF.